This record concerns one T cell receptor beta chain sequence. Its specificity is unknown. Assay: immunoSEQ multiplex PCR; the TCRdb copy retains only in-frame clones and omits some. The sample includes more than 2,000,000 clones, more than 85% of them seen just once. The data derive from a study of shared clonotypes between healthy human individuals. General observations from the study: The generation probabilities recorded for non-shared clonotypes fell below those of clonotypes shared by all four donors.

V lost 5 bases and J 3 bases, leaving 14 bases between the germline ends. Looked up from germline, CDR1 is SGHTA and CDR2 is FQGNSA. The CDR3 loop spans 14 amino acids. V usage is TRBV7-2 and J usage is TRBJ2-7, with D unresolved. Sequencing used naive CD4+ T cells from PBMCs. The subset here: CD45RA+ positively selected. The clonotype was recovered from a man aged 18 to 30 in good health. Some clones in this sample may be carry-over from other donors' samples. CDR3 sequence (DNA): TGTGCCAGCAGCACCCTGTTCGCGAGCTACGAGCAGTACTTC. Protein product: CASSTLFASYEQYF. The variable domain in full, with the rest retrieved from reference TRBV7-2 and TRBJ2-7, is GAGVSQSPSNKVTEKGKDVELRCDPISGHTALYWYRQSLGQGLEFLIYFQGNSAPDKSGLPSDRFSAERTGGSVSTLTIQRTQQEDSAVYLCASSTLFASYEQYFGPGTRLTVT.